The rows below give T cell receptor beta chains drawn from one sample of a study of blood T cell repertoires in COVID-19. This table comes from immunoSEQ multiplex PCR, and its TCRdb copy is limited to in-frame clones, with some not included. The sample shows approximately 230,000 clones, approximately 86% of them seen only once. Sample: PBMCs or T cells enriched from blood (not recorded which). The receptors here all came from a woman aged 45 to 65 with acute COVID-19. Both conserved end residues are part of each CDR3. Fields, in order: clone size, V gene, D gene, CDR3 length, J gene, CDR3 protein, CDR3 DNA. D genes are given only for firm matches. Clone size is stated in some rows and not others, as once, few, many or a class when expanded.

abundance: few; v_gene: TRBV6-5; d_gene: TRBD2; len: 15; j_gene: TRBJ2-1; CDR3aa: CASHPLAGGGNEQFF; CDR3nt: TGTGCCAGCCACCCTCTAGCGGGAGGCGGCAATGAGCAGTTCTTC
abundance: .; v_gene: TRBV3-1/TRBV3-2; d_gene: .; len: 13; j_gene: TRBJ1-1; CDR3aa: CASRPGPVTEAFF; CDR3nt: TGTGCCAGCAGGCCAGGGCCCGTCACTGAAGCTTTCTTT
abundance: .; v_gene: TRBV5-6; d_gene: .; len: 14; j_gene: TRBJ1-1; CDR3aa: CASSLEQGNTEAFF; CDR3nt: TGTGCCAGCAGCTTGGAACAGGGGAACACTGAAGCTTTCTTT
abundance: .; v_gene: TRBV19; d_gene: .; len: 16; j_gene: TRBJ2-1; CDR3aa: CASSMFGGVSYNEQFF; CDR3nt: TGTGCCAGTAGTATGTTTGGAGGGGTATCCTACAATGAGCAGTTCTTC
abundance: once; v_gene: TRBV5-1; d_gene: .; len: 13; j_gene: TRBJ1-2; CDR3aa: CASSWSLAYGYTF; CDR3nt: TGCGCCAGCAGCTGGAGCTTGGCCTATGGCTACACCTTC
abundance: few; v_gene: TRBV27; d_gene: .; len: 15; j_gene: TRBJ2-3; CDR3aa: CASSLLGRGTDTQYF; CDR3nt: TGTGCCAGCAGTTTATTGGGCAGGGGCACAGATACGCAGTATTTT
abundance: .; v_gene: TRBV27; d_gene: TRBD2; len: 16; j_gene: TRBJ2-5; CDR3aa: CASSKAGTSGQETQYF; CDR3nt: TGTGCCAGCTCTAAAGCCGGGACTAGCGGCCAAGAGACCCAGTACTTC
abundance: .; v_gene: TRBV7-2; d_gene: TRBD1; len: 16; j_gene: TRBJ2-4; CDR3aa: CASSVVGTVAKNIQYF; CDR3nt: TGTGCCAGCAGCGTAGTCGGGACAGTTGCCAAAAACATTCAGTACTTC
abundance: few; v_gene: TRBV7-9; d_gene: .; len: 8; j_gene: TRBJ2-7; CDR3aa: CASSPKYF; CDR3nt: TGTGCCAGCAGCCCCAAGTACTTC
abundance: .; v_gene: TRBV18; d_gene: .; len: 17; j_gene: TRBJ2-1; CDR3aa: CASSPREGGLAYNEQFF; CDR3nt: TGTGCCAGCTCACCACGTGAGGGGGGGCTAGCGTACAATGAGCAGTTCTTC